A selection of T cell receptor beta chains follows, all from one sample in a study of CD8 T cells in Susac syndrome. TCRdb itself ran the immunoSEQ multiplex PCR reads through MiXCR, one entry per CDR3 protein. The table shows more than 200,000 distinct CDR3 sequences, with about 95% occurring only once. What was sequenced was CD4+ T cells from PBMCs. These receptors came from a human donor with Susac syndrome. Each CDR3 is given with its conserved first and last residue. The D gene is left open where the match is weak. Clone size is not always given. Where it is, it says once, few, many or a class for expanded clones.

j_call d_call clone_size v_call cdr3_nt cdr3_aa
TRBJ1-5 TRBD1 NA TRBV20-1 TGCAGTGTGGGACAGGGCGACCAGCCCCAGCATTTT CSVGQGDQPQHF
TRBJ2-4 NA NA TRBV5-6 TGTGCCAGCAGCTTGCAAGTGCAGGGAGCCAAAAACATTCAGTACTTC CASSLQVQGAKNIQYF
TRBJ1-3 NA NA TRBV6-6 TGTGCCAGCAGTTACCCCGCGGCAGGGGTTGGAAACACCATATATTTT CASSYPAAGVGNTIYF
TRBJ1-2 NA NA TRBV6-1 TGTGCCAGCAGTGGACAGAGCTATGGCTACACCTTC CASSGQSYGYTF
TRBJ2-6 NA NA TRBV19 TGTGCCAGTCAGGGCAGGTCCGAGAGCTCTGGGGCCAACGTCCTGACTTTC CASQGRSESSGANVLTF
TRBJ2-7 NA NA TRBV20-1 TGCAGTGCCGGGGGGACAGACCCTTCACTCTACGAGCAGTACTTC CSAGGTDPSLYEQYF
TRBJ1-5 NA NA TRBV6-2/TRBV6-3 TGTGCCAGCTCGGTCTCGGCAGGGCGGAATAGCAATCAGCCCCAGCATTTT CASSVSAGRNSNQPQHF
TRBJ1-1 NA NA TRBV7-2 TGTGCCACCGCACTCGTGAACACTGAAGCTTTCTTT CATALVNTEAFF
TRBJ1-1 TRBD1 NA TRBV20-1 TGCAGTGCTAGAGTCTTCGACAGGGGGCGAGTTGAAGCTTTCTTT CSARVFDRGRVEAFF
TRBJ2-3 NA NA TRBV9 TGTGCCAGCAGCGTAGCGTGGACCGCAGATACGCAGTATTTT CASSVAWTADTQYF
TRBJ1-1 TRBD1 NA TRBV6-5 TGTGCCAGCAGTAGACAGGGCGAAGCTTTCTTT CASSRQGEAFF
TRBJ2-1 NA NA TRBV30 TGTGCCTGGAGGCCGCTCCTCCTCTACAATGAGCAGTTCTTC CAWRPLLLYNEQFF
TRBJ2-3 NA NA TRBV10-3 TGTGCCATCAGTGATTGGGGACAAGGCACAGATACGCAGTATTTT CAISDWGQGTDTQYF
TRBJ2-7 NA NA TRBV19 TGTGCCAGTAGTATCAATAGGAACGAGCAGTACTTC CASSINRNEQYF
TRBJ2-3 TRBD1 NA TRBV9 TGTGCCAGCAGCGCCCGGACAGGGGCCGGGCCAGATACGCAGTATTTT CASSARTGAGPDTQYF
TRBJ2-5 NA NA TRBV12-5 TGTGCTAGTGGTTTGGTAACCCTTGGGGCCAGGAGAGAGACCCAGTACTTC CASGLVTLGARRETQYF
TRBJ2-1 TRBD2 NA TRBV12-3/TRBV12-4 TGTGCCAGCAGGTCACTAGCGGGGGGCCCGTACAATGAGCAGTTCTTC CASRSLAGGPYNEQFF
TRBJ1-5 NA NA TRBV5-1 TGCGCCAGCAGCTTGGGGGATGGCAATCAGCCCCAGCATTTT CASSLGDGNQPQHF
TRBJ2-7 NA NA TRBV25-1 TGTACCAGCAGTGAAGTGGGGGCAGGGGAGCAGTACTTC CTSSEVGAGEQYF
TRBJ1-1 TRBD1 few TRBV5-1 TGCGCCAGCAGCTTGGGCGGGACAGGGTGGACCACTGAAGCTTTCTTT CASSLGGTGWTTEAFF
TRBJ2-1 NA NA TRBV4-3 TGCGCCAGCAGCCAAGAGGGGGGTGCTGTCGTAGAGCAGTTCTTC CASSQEGGAVVEQFF
TRBJ2-2 TRBD1 NA TRBV24-1 TGTGCCACCGACAGGGGTTCGGACACCGGGGAGCTGTTTTTT CATDRGSDTGELFF
TRBJ1-1 NA NA TRBV5-1 TGCGCCAGCAGCGCGGGACCCTTGGCGAACACTGAAGCTTTCTTT CASSAGPLANTEAFF
TRBJ2-5 NA NA TRBV27 TGTGCCAGCAGTCCCGGACCCGTCAGAGAGACCCAGTACTTC CASSPGPVRETQYF